This TCR beta chain is drawn from a study of cytomegalovirus exposure and HLA in healthy donors. About the research overall: Unique TCRs from HLA-typed donors, 85 million to 100 million of them, were held in an early data release.

Per the germline V gene, CDR1 is MDHEN and CDR2 is SYDVKM. The CDR3 loop spans 14 amino acids. With V trimmed by 7 bases and J by 5 bases, 6 bases remained unmatched. Findings of the study overall: Rare TCR sequences predominated, though certain public TCRs were found in many donors.

A note on this clone: Its antigen is unknown.

60 Vbeta and 13 Jbeta primers were used in PCR. The table came from immunoSEQ multiplex PCR; TCRdb's copy has only in-frame clones and leaves some out. Of around 190,000 clones in the sample, around 77% were seen once. Sequenced input: PBMCs. The clonotype comes from a young woman in good health and CMV-seronegative. The chain links TRBV28 to TRBJ2-7; TRBD1 matches at 12 bases. CDR3 in amino acids: CASIGTGGFHEQYF. CDR3 coding DNA: TGTGCCAGCATCGGGACAGGGGGCTTCCACGAGCAGTACTTC.